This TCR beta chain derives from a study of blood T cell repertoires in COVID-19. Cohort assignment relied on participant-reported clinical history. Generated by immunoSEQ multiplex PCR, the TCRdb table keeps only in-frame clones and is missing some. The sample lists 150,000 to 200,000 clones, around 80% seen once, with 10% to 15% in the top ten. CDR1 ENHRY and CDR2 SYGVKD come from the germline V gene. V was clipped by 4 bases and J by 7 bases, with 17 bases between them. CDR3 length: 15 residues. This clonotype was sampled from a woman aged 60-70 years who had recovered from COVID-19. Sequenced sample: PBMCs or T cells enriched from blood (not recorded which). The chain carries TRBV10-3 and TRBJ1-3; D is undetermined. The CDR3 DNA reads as TGTGCCATCAGTGCCGGCCCGAGCGAAGGTAACACCATATATTTT. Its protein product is CAISAGPSEGNTIYF.